The clone carrying this T cell receptor beta chain came up a few times. These data originate in a study of blood T cells in healthy people across ages. PBMCs numbering at least 6 million were isolated per sample. The CDR3 runs 17 residues. V gave up 3 bases and J gave up 0 bases; unmatched junction bases: 8. Germline CDR1 SGHTA, CDR2 FQGNSA. A sample-barcoded 5' primer and a J-beta primer mix were used in a second PCR of about 6 to 11 cycles. One entry per CDR3 protein results from TCRdb running MiXCR on the 5' RACE reads. Among 550,000 to 600,000 distinct CDR3 sequences, 27% were seen once, and the ten largest hold approximately 17%.

The clonotype originates from a woman between 65 and 79 years old in good health. The chain links TRBV7-2 to TRBJ2-1; 7 positions match TRBD2. Sequenced input: blood. For the CDR3, the DNA is TGTGCCAGCAGCTTCTCAGGCGGGGGTCTCTCCTACAATGAGCAGTTCTTC. Its translation is CASSFSGGGLSYNEQFF.